The 3 T cell receptor beta chains reported below all come from one sample, sequenced in a study of T cell responses to AZD1222 COVID-19 vaccine. This table comes from immunoSEQ multiplex PCR, and its TCRdb copy is limited to in-frame clones, with some not included. This sample carries some 100,000 clones, around 87% of them seen once, and the ten largest clones take 10%. Sequenced material: peripheral blood, taken 28 days after the second AZD1222 dose. The receptors were sampled from an adult who received the AZD1222 COVID-19 vaccine.

The chain employs TRBV9 and TRBJ2-3; 15 bases match TRBD2. CDR3 size: 18 residues. The germline CDR1 and CDR2 sequences are SGDLS and YYNGEE. Trimming removed 4 bases from V and 4 bases from J; junction bases left unmatched: 10. CDR3 sequence: CASSPLGWTSGRADTQYF. The CDR3 region has the DNA TGTGCCAGCAGCCCTTTAGGGTGGACTAGCGGGAGGGCAGATACGCAGTATTTT.

The genes are TRBV28 and TRBJ2-3; the match to TRBD2 covers 10 bases. V gave up 7 bases and J gave up 4 bases; unmatched junction bases: 5. CDR1 and CDR2 (germline): MDHEN, SYDVKM. The CDR3 spans 14 residues. The CDR3 region is CASTSGTSADTQYF. The CDR3 coding sequence is TGTGCCAGCACCTCCGGGACTAGCGCAGATACGCAGTATTTT.

The V and J genes are TRBV6-6 and TRBJ1-2; D uncertain. The CDR3 extends over 14 amino acids. The V end lost 2 bases, the J end lost 6 bases, and 13 bases lay between the germline ends. The germline CDR1 and CDR2 sequences are MNHNY and SVGAGI (reference sequence). In DNA, the CDR3 is TGTGCCAGCAGTTACACCACGGGAACTGATGGCTACACCTTC. Its protein is CASSYTTGTDGYTF.